The clone carrying this T cell receptor (beta chain) has a handful of counts. Antigen unknown. A much larger clone is a single base away; this may be a read error. This entry belongs to a study of identical twins. Study-wide results and caveats: Fewer insertions marked abundant cord blood beta clonotypes; young adult naive trended weakly, memory not at all. For zero-insertion analyses, partial confounding could come from invariant MAIT and iNKT cells.

CDR3 size: 15 residues. V shed 5 bases, J shed 0 bases, and the junction held 2 bases outside the gene matches. Germline V gene sequence: CDR1 LGHNA, CDR2 YNFKEQ. Carrying unique molecular identifiers, the cDNA also gained a universal primer site through template switching. TCRdb re-called the 5' RACE reads with MiXCR, one entry per CDR3 protein. The data show 1,800,000 or so distinct CDR3 sequences, under 35% seen once. This TCR derives from a newborn girl in good health. Sequenced input: cord blood. The chain is built from TRBV4-2 and TRBJ2-1; 9 positions agree with TRBD2. The CDR3 DNA sequence: TGTGCCAGCAGCGCTAGCGGGAACTCCTACAATGAGCAGTTCTTC. Encoded protein: CASSASGNSYNEQFF.